The 18 T cell receptor beta chains reported below all come from one sample, sequenced in a study of cytomegalovirus exposure and HLA in healthy donors. The PCR contained 60 Vbeta and 13 Jbeta primers. Method: immunoSEQ multiplex PCR; TCRdb's copy keeps in-frame clones and lacks some. The repertoire table contains more than 90,000 clones. The sequencing input was PBMCs. Source of these receptors: a young man in good health and CMV-seronegative.

CDR3 sequence (DNA): TGTGCCAGCAGTTCTATTGAGACAGAAGTTTATGGCTACACCTTC. Residues: CASSSIETEVYGYTF. The V gene is TRBV28, the J gene TRBJ1-2, with D possibly matching TRBD1 (5 bases). From germline, CDR1 is MDHEN and CDR2 SYDVKM. Trimming left V 4 bases short and J 5 bases short, with 17 bases between. The CDR3 sequence is 15 residues long.

The chain employs TRBV28 and TRBJ2-7; 8 bases fit TRBD1. Germline CDR1 is MDHEN and CDR2 is SYDVKM. This CDR3 contains 17 residues. Trimming removed 2 bases from V and 2 bases from J; junction bases left unmatched: 11. The CDR3 protein is CASSLMLDREAPYEQYF. The CDR3 nucleotides are TGTGCCAGCAGTTTAATGCTGGACAGGGAAGCACCCTACGAGCAGTACTTC. The full variable domain, completed using reference TRBV28 and TRBJ2-7, is DVKVTQSSRYLVKRTGEKVFLECVQDMDHENMFWYRQDPGLGLRLIYFSYDVKMKEKGDIPEGYSVSREKKERFSLILESASTNQTSMYLCASSLMLDREAPYEQYFGPGTRLTVT.

The rearrangement uses TRBV5-6 and TRBJ2-2, with TRBD2 matching 8 bases. The CDR3 spans 16 residues. Germline assignment: CDR1 SGHDT and CDR2 YYEEEE. Trimming removed 0 bases from V and 0 bases from J; junction bases left unmatched: 1. The CDR3 region has the DNA TGTGCCAGCAGCTTGGAGCGGGGGTCGAACACCGGGGAGCTGTTTTTT. This encodes CASSLERGSNTGELFF.

The V gene is TRBV10-3, the J gene TRBJ2-2; 11 bases map to TRBD2. The CDR3 has 16 residues. After removal of 10 bases from V and 0 bases from J, the junction contained 7 bases not matched to a gene. In germline, CDR1 is ENHRY, CDR2 SYGVKD. CDR3: CASSGTSGANTGELFF. CDR3 in DNA: TGTGCCAGCTCCGGGACTAGCGGAGCGAACACCGGGGAGCTGTTTTTT.

The chain uses TRBV30 and TRBJ2-7; D ambiguous. This CDR3 is 11 amino acids long. With 3 bases removed from V and 3 bases from J, the gap between germline ends came to 6 bases. CDR1 and CDR2 from the germline V gene are GTSNPN and SVGIG (reference sequence). CDR3 region: CAWRLDYEQYF. The CDR3 DNA reads as TGTGCCTGGAGGCTAGACTACGAGCAGTACTTC.

This chain connects TRBV7-9 to TRBJ2-7; 7 bases map to TRBD1. The J segment lost 3 bases and the V segment lost 0 bases, leaving 8 bases of the junction unmatched. The germline gives CDR1 SEHNR, CDR2 FQNEAQ (reference sequence). The CDR3 loop spans 16 amino acids. CDR3: CASSLAWTGTLYEQYF. CDR3 bases: TGTGCCAGCAGCTTAGCCTGGACAGGAACCCTCTACGAGCAGTACTTC.

This chain uses TRBV4-2 with TRBJ2-2; 11 bases fit TRBD2. Trimming removed 4 bases from V and 4 bases from J; junction bases left unmatched: 8. Per the germline V gene, CDR1 is LGHNA and CDR2 is YNFKEQ. The CDR3 is 17 residues long. The DNA for the CDR3 is TGTGCCAGCAGCCGAAATCTAGCGGGGGGCAGCACCGGGGAGCTGTTTTTT. Encoded protein: CASSRNLAGGSTGELFF.

This chain links TRBV29-1 with TRBJ2-1; 11 bases map to TRBD2. The CDR3 spans 12 residues. Germline loops: CDR1 SQVTM, CDR2 ANQGSEA. V shed 7 bases, J shed 10 bases, and the junction held 6 bases outside the gene matches. The CDR3 DNA follows: TGCAGCGCTATCCGACTAGCGGGGGAGCAGTTCTTC. As protein: CSAIRLAGEQFF.

The chain recombines TRBV6-5 with TRBJ2-7; 12 bases are a match to TRBD1. Germline CDR1 and CDR2: MNHEY and SVGAGI. CDR3 length: 15 amino acids. V trimming: 6 bases; J trimming: 7 bases; junction bases outside the gene matches: 10. CDR3 DNA sequence: TGTGCCAGCAGCCTTCTAGGGACAGGGGGCAGGGAGCAGTACTTC. This codes for CASSLLGTGGREQYF.

V usage is TRBV9 and J usage is TRBJ2-2; D possibly corresponds to TRBD1 (6 bases). Trimming pared 1 base from V and 1 base from J, leaving 11 bases between. This CDR3 region has 16 residues. CDR1 SGDLS and CDR2 YYNGEE come from the germline V gene. The CDR3 nucleotides are TGTGCCAGCAGCGTATATCGGGGACAGAACACCGGGGAGCTGTTTTTT. Protein sequence: CASSVYRGQNTGELFF. The entire variable domain, with the rest obtained from reference TRBV9 and TRBJ2-2, is as follows: DSGVTQTPKHLITATGQRVTLRCSPRSGDLSVYWYQQSLDQGLQFLIQYYNGEERAKGNILERFSAQQFPDLHSELNLSSLELGDSALYFCASSVYRGQNTGELFFGEGSRLTVL.

The V and J genes are TRBV6-1 and TRBJ1-2; D uncertain. The CDR3 length is 15 residues. CDR1 is MNHNS and CDR2 is SASEGT in the germline V gene. The germline V and J ends were trimmed by 3 bases and 5 bases, with 16 bases remaining between them. CDR3 in amino acids: CASSDGPPGGYGYTF. Written as DNA, the CDR3 is TGTGCCAGCAGTGATGGGCCCCCCGGCGGGTATGGCTACACCTTC.

V gene TRBV19 combines with J gene TRBJ1-2; no clear D. Germline CDR1 reads LNHDA; CDR2 reads SQIVND (reference sequence). V lost 4 bases and J lost 3, with 15 bases in between. The CDR3 sequence is 15 residues long. CDR3 nucleotide sequence: TGTGCCAGTAGTAAGACCCAGCAGGTCCACTATGGCTACACCTTC. Encoded protein: CASSKTQQVHYGYTF.

The V gene is TRBV6-1, the J gene TRBJ2-7; D is uncertain. CDR1 is MNHNS and CDR2 is SASEGT in the germline V gene. The CDR3 contains 14 residues. V was clipped by 7 bases and J by 3 bases, with 16 bases between them. In DNA form, the CDR3 reads TGTGCCAGCACCCATCCAACTCTACTCTACGAGCAGTACTTC. Protein sequence: CASTHPTLLYEQYF.

This chain connects TRBV5-4 to TRBJ1-1; D may be TRBD1 (6 bases). CDR1 and CDR2 (germline): SGHNT, YYREEE (reference sequence). CDR3 length equals 18 residues. The V end lost 4 bases, the J end lost 3 bases, and 25 bases lay between the germline ends. The CDR3 protein is CASSLPGRQGRIDTEAFF. In DNA, the CDR3 is TGTGCCAGCAGCCTGCCCGGAAGGCAGGGGAGAATAGACACTGAAGCTTTCTTT.

V and J are TRBV5-1 and TRBJ2-5; 14 nucleotides align to TRBD2. This CDR3 has 19 amino acids. Per germline, CDR1 SGHRS and CDR2 YFSETQ. Losses at the gene ends were 9 bases for V and 0 bases for J; bases not matched to a gene: 16. Here the CDR3 reads CATQQTGWGLAGDQETQYF. The CDR3 DNA reads TGCGCCACCCAACAGACAGGGTGGGGACTAGCGGGGGACCAAGAGACCCAGTACTTC.

This chain joins TRBV6-6 and TRBJ1-1; 10 bases are shared with TRBD1. V trimming: 2 bases; J trimming: 7 bases; junction bases outside the gene matches: 1. Germline CDR1 is MNHNY and CDR2 is SVGAGI (reference sequence). The CDR3 covers 13 residues. CDR3 sequence: CASSYGTGVEAFF. The CDR3 nucleotides read TGTGCCAGCAGTTACGGGACAGGGGTTGAAGCTTTCTTT.

V is TRBV6-1 and J is TRBJ2-5, with TRBD2 matching over 8 bases. The V segment lost 2 bases and the J segment 5 bases; nucleotides outside the gene matches: 10. The CDR3 is made up of 16 amino acids. CDR1 is MNHNS and CDR2 is SASEGT in the germline V gene. CDR3 loop: CASSEYVPASGETQYF. CDR3 nucleotide sequence: TGTGCCAGCAGTGAATATGTTCCGGCTAGCGGGGAGACCCAGTACTTC.

The rearrangement links TRBV7-8 to TRBJ2-5; 8 positions match TRBD2. Trimming cost V 3 bases and J 5 bases; bases outside gene matches: 14. CDR1 SGHVS and CDR2 FQNEAQ come from the germline V gene. The CDR3 runs to 17 residues. CDR3 amino acids: CASSLTGTRYNKETQYF. CDR3 nucleotide sequence: TGTGCCAGCAGCTTGACCGGGACTAGATATAATAAGGAGACCCAGTACTTC.